The following is a TCR beta chain sequence with its context. The source of the sample is a study of control samples from healthy donors and cancer patients. Profiled with immunoSEQ multiplex PCR; TCRdb holds only in-frame clones, not every one. The sample lists about 160,000 clones, around 95% occurring once. The CDR3 totals 15 residues. The germline V and J ends were trimmed by 3 bases and 6 bases, with 16 bases remaining between them. Germline V gives CDR1 SGHRS, CDR2 YFSETQ. The source of this sequence is a woman in her forties in good health. The sequencing sample was made of blood. The chain recombines TRBV5-1 with TRBJ2-1, with D perhaps given as TRBD1 or TRBD2 (5 bases each). CDR3 sequence reads: CASSSSGTAPNEQFF. The DNA for the CDR3 is TGCGCCAGCAGCTCCTCCGGGACGGCTCCCAATGAGCAGTTCTTC.